This paragraph reports one TCR beta chain. This record comes from a study of blood T cell repertoires in COVID-19. The data were produced by immunoSEQ multiplex PCR, yet TCRdb's version contains in-frame clones alone and is incomplete. The table includes some 310,000 clones, roughly nine tenths detected once. Trimming left V 2 bases short and J 3 bases short, with 16 bases between. In germline, CDR1 is SGHTS, CDR2 YDEGEE. This CDR3 has 16 residues. Grouping used clinical history reported by participants in a survey and questionnaire. This sequence was found in a woman in her twenties or thirties who had recovered from COVID-19. This sequence joins TRBV5-8 and TRBJ2-3, with a weak D call TRBD2 (6 bases). Input material: PBMCs or T cells enriched from blood (not recorded which). DNA of the CDR3: TGTGCCAGCAGCTTACTTCCGGGAGAGGGTACAGATACGCAGTATTTT. Residues: CASSLLPGEGTDTQYF.